This entry describes one T cell receptor beta chain. The antigen it recognizes is unknown. Base-call qualities are not available, and no considerably larger clone is one nucleotide away. The data were obtained in a study of blood T cell repertoires in COVID-19 (TCRdb year 2020). About the full investigation: The collaborator samples originated in the United States, Italy and Spain and spanned the acute and convalescent phases of COVID-19. A freely available public database, intended as a resource for researchers studying the immune response to SARS-CoV-2, is where the repertoires were released. Samples came from the ongoing ImmuneRACE study (first 160 participants) plus 1,254 subjects from 6 global collaborators. Subjects who had been exposed to COVID-19, were actively infected with it, or had recovered from it provided the deeply sampled blood TCRbeta repertoires that made up the dataset. The material from the prospective study consisted of cDNA or gDNA derived from T cells, B-cell-depleted T cells, or PBMCs. Where available, HLA class I and class II types were obtained from metadata supplied by the sample provider rather than from assay-based typing. A de-identified subject ID, COVID-19 status, age in years and sex were almost always included in the sample metadata.

The investigation overall reported the following: How much clinical and demographic metadata was included differed by source and by participant, and the metadata was provided uncurated.

Participants in the prospective study were aged roughly 18 to 89 years, lived in approximately 26 United States geographic areas, and enrolled through a virtual design. To assign participants to cohorts, the prospective study relied on clinical history that participants themselves reported in a screening survey and a study questionnaire. Recovered participants in ImmuneRACE Cohort 3 were defined by two consecutive negative NP/OP PCR tests, clearance by a healthcare professional, or resolution of symptoms. Mobile phlebotomists in the prospective study collected whole blood, serum and a nasopharyngeal or oropharyngeal swab from every participant. Prospective study participants could optionally give additional blood draws and questionnaires over an approximately two-month period. Before DNA extraction, prospective study blood samples were shipped either frozen or at room temperature. The CDR3, cysteine through phenylalanine, is 18 amino acids long. The retained sequence is limited to the CDR3, 54 bases, with the frame set at the first base. The germline V gene encodes CDR1 SGHRS and CDR2 YFSETQ. V is trimmed back by 0 bases and J by 2 bases, and the junction contains 7 bases that no gene match accounts for.

TCRbeta CDR3 regions were amplified from genomic DNA using the immunoSEQ Assay, a bias-controlled multiplex PCR. The original pipeline was this. Within the assay, amplification of reference gene primers was used to estimate how many nucleated cells each sample contained. To quantify the absolute abundance of each unique TCRbeta CDR3 rearrangement, sequence reads were collapsed and filtered. For each sample, productive Simpson clonality was calculated as the square root of Simpson's diversity index across productive rearrangements. In TCRdb, the immuneACCESS table is reduced to in-frame sequences with V and J assigned. These tables do not hold every clone; where another copy was compared, an unresolved V gene accounts for under half, and the others remain unexplained. V, J and clone size are taken as reported in that table, and D and trimming were inferred from the DNA itself. The sample contains under 450,000 clones, 80% to 85% of them found a single time. Together, the top ten hold approximately 5.4% of the sample.

Sequences were obtained from PBMCs or T cells enriched from blood (not recorded which). The rearrangement combines TRBV5-1 with TRBJ2-3, and TRBD2 matches 12 of the central bases. This receptor was identified in a woman in her fifties or sixties who had recovered from COVID-19. The nucleotide sequence is given as TGCGCCAGCAGCTTGGCCTCTCGACTAGCGGGAGACACAGATACGCAGTATTTT. Translated, it gives CASSLASRLAGDTDTQYF.